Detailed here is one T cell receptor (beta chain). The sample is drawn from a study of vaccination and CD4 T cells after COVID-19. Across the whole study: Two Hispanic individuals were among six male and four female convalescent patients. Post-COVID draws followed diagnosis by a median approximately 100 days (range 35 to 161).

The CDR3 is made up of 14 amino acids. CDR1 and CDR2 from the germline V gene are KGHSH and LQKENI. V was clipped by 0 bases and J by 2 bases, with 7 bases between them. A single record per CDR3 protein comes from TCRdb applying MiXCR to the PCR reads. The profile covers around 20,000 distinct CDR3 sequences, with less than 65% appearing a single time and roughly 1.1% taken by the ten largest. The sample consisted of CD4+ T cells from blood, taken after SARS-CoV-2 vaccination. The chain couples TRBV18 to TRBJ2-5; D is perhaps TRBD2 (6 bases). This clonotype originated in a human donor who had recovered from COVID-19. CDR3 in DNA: TGTGCCAGCTCACCACCAGGGACTCAAGAGACCCAGTACTTC. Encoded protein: CASSPPGTQETQYF.